Listed below are T cell receptor beta chains from one sample, sequenced in a study of CD8 T cells in Susac syndrome. TCRdb independently ran MiXCR on the immunoSEQ multiplex PCR reads; one entry per CDR3 protein. The sample consists of roughly 300,000 distinct CDR3 sequences, roughly 85% of them appearing once. The sequenced sample consisted of CD8+ T cells from PBMCs. The origin of the receptors is a human donor with multiple sclerosis. CDR3s include the opening cysteine and the closing phenylalanine or tryptophan. Fields, in order: CDR3 protein, J gene, CDR3 length, V gene.

cdr3_aa: CASSYNTGIDYGYTF
j_call: TRBJ1-2
cdr3_length: 15
v_call: TRBV6-5

cdr3_aa: CASSLVEGLEAFF
j_call: TRBJ1-1
cdr3_length: 13
v_call: TRBV5-6

cdr3_aa: CASSFPEDSTYEQYF
j_call: TRBJ2-7
cdr3_length: 15
v_call: TRBV7-9

cdr3_aa: CATRTGGTGPQHF
j_call: TRBJ1-5
cdr3_length: 13
v_call: TRBV2

cdr3_aa: CASSFRTSGIYNEQFF
j_call: TRBJ2-1
cdr3_length: 16
v_call: TRBV19

cdr3_aa: CASSEGRDNTGELFF
j_call: TRBJ2-2
cdr3_length: 15
v_call: TRBV7-9

cdr3_aa: CASSHHVTGELFF
j_call: TRBJ2-2
cdr3_length: 13
v_call: TRBV6-5

cdr3_aa: CASSGWSVYKLGTSGIREYNEQFF
j_call: TRBJ2-1
cdr3_length: 24
v_call: TRBV2

cdr3_aa: CASSPLASGQSDTQYF
j_call: TRBJ2-3
cdr3_length: 16
v_call: TRBV7-9

cdr3_aa: CASSRAGGVYNEQFF
j_call: TRBJ2-1
cdr3_length: 15
v_call: TRBV27

cdr3_aa: CASSLSLAGINEQFF
j_call: TRBJ2-1
cdr3_length: 15
v_call: TRBV12-3/TRBV12-4

cdr3_aa: CASSQAAGRDEQYF
j_call: TRBJ2-7
cdr3_length: 14
v_call: TRBV4-1

cdr3_aa: CATSAGAEDYEQYF
j_call: TRBJ2-7
cdr3_length: 14
v_call: TRBV15

cdr3_aa: CASTPGHTSSYEQYF
j_call: TRBJ2-7
cdr3_length: 15
v_call: TRBV2

cdr3_aa: CATSGGGNEQYF
j_call: TRBJ2-7
cdr3_length: 12
v_call: TRBV15

cdr3_aa: CASNAAGEADTQYF
j_call: TRBJ2-3
cdr3_length: 14
v_call: TRBV19

cdr3_aa: CASSLRAGPLTEQFF
j_call: TRBJ2-1
cdr3_length: 15
v_call: TRBV28

cdr3_aa: CASSLPGMAFF
j_call: TRBJ1-1
cdr3_length: 11
v_call: TRBV7-9

cdr3_aa: CATRLAGVETQYF
j_call: TRBJ2-5
cdr3_length: 13
v_call: TRBV28

cdr3_aa: CASSPPGRTEAFF
j_call: TRBJ1-1
cdr3_length: 13
v_call: TRBV7-9

cdr3_aa: CATSPTGALYGYTF
j_call: TRBJ1-2
cdr3_length: 14
v_call: TRBV15

cdr3_aa: CAWSAPKYYAGFFF
j_call: TRBJ1-1
cdr3_length: 14
v_call: TRBV30

cdr3_aa: CASSLDGVDTEAFF
j_call: TRBJ1-1
cdr3_length: 14
v_call: TRBV7-9

cdr3_aa: CSVEDRDTEAFF
j_call: TRBJ1-1
cdr3_length: 12
v_call: TRBV29-1

cdr3_aa: CASSYLNSLNTEAFF
j_call: TRBJ1-1
cdr3_length: 15
v_call: TRBV6-5

cdr3_aa: CASTGTGSYNEQFF
j_call: TRBJ2-1
cdr3_length: 14
v_call: TRBV5-4

cdr3_aa: CASSVQGQHRSGANVLTF
j_call: TRBJ2-6
cdr3_length: 18
v_call: TRBV9

cdr3_aa: CAWSVLFRGSVNTGELFF
j_call: TRBJ2-2
cdr3_length: 18
v_call: TRBV30

cdr3_aa: CASSPTDRGFEKLFF
j_call: TRBJ1-4
cdr3_length: 15
v_call: TRBV27

cdr3_aa: CASSPVRGRETQYF
j_call: TRBJ2-5
cdr3_length: 14
v_call: TRBV7-2

cdr3_aa: CASSAGTGGTEAFF
j_call: TRBJ1-1
cdr3_length: 14
v_call: TRBV27

cdr3_aa: CASSPQALGLYEQYF
j_call: TRBJ2-7
cdr3_length: 15
v_call: TRBV4-1

cdr3_aa: CSAYLPENTGELFF
j_call: TRBJ2-2
cdr3_length: 14
v_call: TRBV20-1

cdr3_aa: CASSAGTPANGYTF
j_call: TRBJ1-2
cdr3_length: 14
v_call: TRBV5-4

cdr3_aa: CASSLGIVNTEAFF
j_call: TRBJ1-1
cdr3_length: 14
v_call: TRBV11-2

cdr3_aa: CASRSGGSAKNIQYF
j_call: TRBJ2-4
cdr3_length: 15
v_call: TRBV25-1

cdr3_aa: CAISQGSGELFF
j_call: TRBJ2-2
cdr3_length: 12
v_call: TRBV10-3

cdr3_aa: CASSALAGVTGELFF
j_call: TRBJ2-2
cdr3_length: 15
v_call: TRBV19

cdr3_aa: CAWRIGPSGRFGRELFF
j_call: TRBJ2-2
cdr3_length: 17
v_call: TRBV30

cdr3_aa: CASSVDGDSGANVLTF
j_call: TRBJ2-6
cdr3_length: 16
v_call: TRBV9

cdr3_aa: CASSEQALNEKLFF
j_call: TRBJ1-4
cdr3_length: 14
v_call: TRBV10-2

cdr3_aa: CASSPLVGGELFF
j_call: TRBJ2-2
cdr3_length: 13
v_call: TRBV5-6

cdr3_aa: CASSGEGIEQYF
j_call: TRBJ2-7
cdr3_length: 12
v_call: TRBV12-3/TRBV12-4

cdr3_aa: CASRVYLGGETAYEQYF
j_call: TRBJ2-7
cdr3_length: 17
v_call: TRBV28

cdr3_aa: CASSQEIYQPQHF
j_call: TRBJ1-5
cdr3_length: 13
v_call: TRBV4-1

cdr3_aa: CASSQSRGGKGYGYTF
j_call: TRBJ1-2
cdr3_length: 16
v_call: TRBV23-1

cdr3_aa: CASSYSRAGGQNEQFF
j_call: TRBJ2-1
cdr3_length: 16
v_call: TRBV6-5

cdr3_aa: CASSEVAGGHNEQFF
j_call: TRBJ2-1
cdr3_length: 15
v_call: TRBV2

cdr3_aa: CASSLVQSSFYEQYF
j_call: TRBJ2-7
cdr3_length: 15
v_call: TRBV28

cdr3_aa: CASSLAGLAGEADTQYF
j_call: TRBJ2-3
cdr3_length: 17
v_call: TRBV5-5

cdr3_aa: CASSRSSGSYQETQYF
j_call: TRBJ2-5
cdr3_length: 16
v_call: TRBV19

cdr3_aa: CASSFSQGSGEKLFF
j_call: TRBJ1-4
cdr3_length: 15
v_call: TRBV5-5

cdr3_aa: CASSNPSYNEQFF
j_call: TRBJ2-1
cdr3_length: 13
v_call: TRBV28